These 20 T cell receptor beta chains were sequenced from one sample in a study of spatial heterogeneity in lung cancer. TCRdb reanalysed the 5' RACE reads using MiXCR and keeps one entry per CDR3 protein. The sample has about 30,000 distinct CDR3 sequences, roughly 5.5% seen once; the top ten hold roughly a fifth. Described time point: blood at routine non-recurrence follow-up after resection. Sequencing covered unsorted whole RNA taken from tumor, nontumor lung or frozen PBMC. The specimen was PBMCs, collected at follow-up. These TCRs come from a male donor with early-stage non-small cell lung cancer.

This clonotype was detected ten times or more. This chain connects TRBV30 to TRBJ1-1, with D maybe TRBD1 (6 bases). CDR1 GTSNPN and CDR2 SVGIG come from the germline V gene (reference sequence). V lost 0 bases and J 6 bases, leaving 11 bases between the germline ends. The CDR3 covers 13 residues. The CDR3 DNA follows: TGTGCCTGGAGTGTACAGGGCGACGCTGAAGCTTTCTTT. This codes for CAWSVQGDAEAFF.

This clonotype showed up many times. The chain employs TRBV28 and TRBJ1-1; tentatively, D is TRBD1 (5 bases). Trimming stripped 1 base from V and 0 bases from J, with 9 bases between. The CDR3 is 15 amino acids. Germline V gives CDR1 MDHEN, CDR2 SYDVKM. The CDR3 region is CASSLYGAMNTEAFF. For the CDR3, the DNA is TGTGCCAGCAGTTTATACGGGGCAATGAACACTGAAGCTTTCTTT.

This clonotype was seen at least ten times. The V gene is TRBV7-9, the J gene TRBJ2-2; a possible D gene is TRBD2 (6 bases). The CDR3 covers 15 residues. Trimming left V 4 bases short and J 0 bases short, with 9 bases between. Per the germline V gene, CDR1 is SEHNR and CDR2 is FQNEAQ (reference sequence). The CDR3 spells CASSSGVANTGELFF. The CDR3 DNA reads TGTGCCAGCAGCTCGGGGGTAGCGAACACCGGGGAGCTGTTTTTT.

This clonotype was picked up a small number of times. The V gene is TRBV7-9, the J gene TRBJ1-1; tentative D call: TRBD1 (5 bases). CDR1 and CDR2 (germline): SEHNR, FQNEAQ (reference sequence). The V and J ends lost 6 bases and 5 bases respectively, with 16 bases between them. CDR3 length: 14 residues. In DNA, the CDR3 is TGTGCCAGCAGTCCGACAGTCGCGGAAACTGAAGCTTTCTTT. The encoded protein is CASSPTVAETEAFF.

This clonotype was counted at least ten times. The chain couples TRBV7-9 to TRBJ1-2; no reliable D call. The CDR3 has 13 amino acids. CDR1 is SEHNR and CDR2 is FQNEAQ in the germline V gene (reference sequence). Trimming took 5 bases from V and 2 from J, leaving 9 bases between them. CDR3 region: CASSPAANYGYTF. The DNA for the CDR3 is TGTGCCAGCAGCCCTGCAGCGAACTATGGCTACACCTTC.

In its sample, this clonotype was seen many times. The chain links TRBV29-1 to TRBJ1-1; 9 bases map to TRBD1. Germline trimming cut 4 bases from V and 5 bases from J; bases unmatched to any gene: 8. Germline CDR1 and CDR2: SQVTM and ANQGSEA. The CDR3 contains 14 residues. The CDR3 DNA is TGCAGCGTTGGTCCTGGACAGGGGTTAACTGAAGCTTTCTTT. Its protein product is CSVGPGQGLTEAFF.

This clonotype was seen repeatedly, ten times or more. V usage is TRBV5-1 and J usage is TRBJ1-1; D gene unclear. Germline-derived CDR1 and CDR2 are SGHRS and YFSETQ. The V end was cut by 0 bases, the J end by 3 bases, with 6 bases between. The CDR3 sequence is 13 residues long. Here the CDR3 DNA reads TGCGCCAGCAGCTTGGCTGGGGACACTGAAGCTTTCTTT. Protein sequence: CASSLAGDTEAFF.

This clonotype showed up many times. Written as DNA, the CDR3 is TGTGCCAGCAGCTTAAGAGCAACTAATGAAAAACTGTTTTTT. This sequence encodes CASSLRATNEKLFF. J is TRBJ1-4 and V is TRBV7-6; unclear D gene. Deletions cut 2 bases from V and 0 bases from J, with 4 bases between. This CDR3 has 14 residues. Germline assignment: CDR1 SGHVS and CDR2 FNYEAQ.

This clonotype was detected only a few times. The chain couples TRBV4-3 to TRBJ1-2; 8 bases align to TRBD1. CDR3 length: 13 residues. The V and J ends lost 2 bases and 8 bases, in that order; junction bases with no gene match: 4. Germline CDR1 is LGHNA and CDR2 is YSLEER. DNA for the CDR3: TGCGCCAGCAGCCAAAACAGGGGGGGAGGCTACACCTTC. Translating gives CASSQNRGGGYTF.

This clonotype was counted ten times or more. Written as DNA, the CDR3 is TGTGCCAGCAGCCGAAACACCGGGGAGCTGTTTTTT. Its translation is CASSRNTGELFF. The chain employs TRBV12-3 or TRBV12-4 and TRBJ2-2; D is uncertain. The CDR3 runs to 12 residues. The V and J ends lost 6 bases and 2 bases respectively, with 4 bases between them.

The rearrangement joins TRBV18 to TRBJ2-7, with D unresolved. CDR1 KGHSH and CDR2 LQKENI come from the germline V gene. Trimming stripped 5 bases from V and 3 bases from J, with 14 bases between. CDR3 length equals 14 residues. This CDR3 reads CASSEFVRDYEQYV. In nucleotides, the CDR3 is TGTGCCAGCTCAGAGTTCGTGCGAGACTACGAGCAGTACGTC.

This clonotype was counted ten times or more. The chain joins TRBV18 to TRBJ2-7, with 10 bases fitting TRBD1. With 4 bases clipped from V and 6 bases from J, the junction kept 6 bases outside the gene matches. Germline values: CDR1 KGHSH, CDR2 LQKENI. The CDR3 is 14 residues long. CDR3 region: CASSRDRGRSEQYF. CDR3 nucleotides: TGTGCCAGCTCACGAGACAGGGGGCGATCCGAGCAGTACTTC.

This chain joins TRBV2 and TRBJ1-2, with D possibly TRBD1 on 5 matching bases. The CDR3 has 13 residues. V was trimmed by 6 bases and J by 7 bases, leaving 15 bases between them. Germline CDR1 and CDR2: SNHLY and FYNNEI. The CDR3 bases are TGTGCCAGCAGAGGTGGTGGAGGGGTTGGCTACACCTTC. Its protein is CASRGGGGVGYTF.

This clonotype appeared many times. DNA of the CDR3: TGTGCCAGCAGCTTAGTAGGGCAAGAGACCCAGTACTTC. Amino acid sequence: CASSLVGQETQYF. The gene calls are TRBV7-2 and TRBJ2-5; D unresolved. Trimming shortened V by 1 base and J by 2 bases, and 5 bases separated the two germline ends. The CDR3 spans 13 residues. Germline CDR1 SGHTA, CDR2 FQGNSA.

This clonotype was recorded at least ten times. This chain joins TRBV12-5 and TRBJ2-1; 8 nucleotides match TRBD1. The germline V gene has CDR1 LGHNT and CDR2 FRNRAP. This CDR3 is built from 14 residues. V lost 5 bases and J lost 7; bases outside the gene matches: 7. CDR3 amino acids: CASGRGQAVNEQFF. For the CDR3, the DNA is TGTGCTAGTGGTCGGGGACAGGCCGTGAATGAGCAGTTCTTC.

Here the CDR3 reads CSAFLPRTSASDTQYF. The CDR3 nucleotides read TGCAGTGCTTTTCTTCCGCGGACTAGCGCGTCAGATACGCAGTATTTT. The V gene is TRBV20-1, the J gene TRBJ2-3, with 9 nucleotides matching TRBD2. This CDR3 contains 16 residues. Germline V gene lookup returns CDR1 DFQATT and CDR2 SNEGSKA (reference sequence). Trimming removed 5 bases from V and 4 bases from J; junction bases left unmatched: 13.

There are many counts of this clonotype. The chain joins TRBV7-9 to TRBJ1-2, with D unclear. The V end was cut by 1 base, the J end by 1 base, with 4 bases between. The CDR3 runs 13 residues. In germline, CDR1 is SEHNR, CDR2 FQNEAQ (reference sequence). Here the CDR3 reads CASSLGNNYGYTF. Written as DNA, the CDR3 is TGTGCCAGCAGCTTAGGGAATAACTATGGCTACACCTTC. The full variable domain, its missing parts supplied by reference TRBV7-9 and TRBJ1-2, is DTGVSQNPRHKITKRGQNVTFRCDPISEHNRLYWYRQTLGQGPEFLTYFQNEAQLEKSRLLSDRFSAERPKGSFSTLEIQRTEQGDSAMYLCASSLGNNYGYTFGSGTRLTVV.

The chain links TRBV30 to TRBJ1-1, with D maybe TRBD1 (6 bases). CDR3 length: 12 amino acids. V was shortened by 3 bases and J by 6 bases, with 11 bases between the two germline ends. Germline V gene lookup returns CDR1 GTSNPN and CDR2 SVGIG (reference sequence). The CDR3 sequence: CAWSTQGAEAFF. CDR3 DNA: TGTGCCTGGAGCACACAGGGCGCTGAAGCTTTCTTT.

This clonotype was recorded many times. The chain carries TRBV6-5 and TRBJ2-1; tentative D call: TRBD2 (5 bases). Looked up from germline, CDR1 is MNHEY and CDR2 is SVGAGI. This CDR3 contains 15 residues. Trimming removed 0 bases at V and 6 bases at J, with 12 bases between. CDR3 sequence reads: CASSYSQWAGNEQFF. In DNA, the CDR3 is TGTGCCAGCAGTTACTCCCAGTGGGCGGGCAATGAGCAGTTCTTC.

This clonotype was seen repeatedly, ten times or more. V usage is TRBV20-1 and J usage is TRBJ2-2; 13 bases match TRBD2. The CDR3 totals 15 residues. Germline CDR1 and CDR2: DFQATT and SNEGSKA (reference sequence). Losses at the gene ends were 6 bases for V and 6 bases for J; bases not matched to a gene: 7. This CDR3 is CSAKGLAGRAGELFF. CDR3 nucleotide sequence: TGCAGTGCCAAGGGACTAGCGGGGCGGGCCGGGGAGCTGTTTTTT.